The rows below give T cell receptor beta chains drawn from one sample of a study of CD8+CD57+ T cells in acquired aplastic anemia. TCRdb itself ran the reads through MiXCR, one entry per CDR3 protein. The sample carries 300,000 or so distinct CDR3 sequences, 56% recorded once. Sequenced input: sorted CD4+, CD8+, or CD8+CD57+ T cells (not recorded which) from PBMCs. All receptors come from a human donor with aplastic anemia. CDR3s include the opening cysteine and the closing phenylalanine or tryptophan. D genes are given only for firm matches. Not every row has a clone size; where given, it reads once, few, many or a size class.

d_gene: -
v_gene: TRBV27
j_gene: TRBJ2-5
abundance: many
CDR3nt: TGTGCCAGCAGCTCATCTCTCCGGAGAGAGTTTCGGGAGACCCAGTACTTC
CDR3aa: CASSSSLRREFRETQYF

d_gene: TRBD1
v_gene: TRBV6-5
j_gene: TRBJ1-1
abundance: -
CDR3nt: TGTGCCAGCAGTTACGGGACAGCCACTGAAGCTTTCTTT
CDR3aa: CASSYGTATEAFF

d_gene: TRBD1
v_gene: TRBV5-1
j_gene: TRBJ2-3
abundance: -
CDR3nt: TGCGCCAGCAGCTTGACAGGGGGCAATACAGATACGCAGTATTTT
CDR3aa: CASSLTGGNTDTQYF

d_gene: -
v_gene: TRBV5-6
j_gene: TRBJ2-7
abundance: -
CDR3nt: TGCGCCAGCAGCCCAGGGCTGGGGGTCTACGAGCAGTACTTC
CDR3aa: CASSPGLGVYEQYF

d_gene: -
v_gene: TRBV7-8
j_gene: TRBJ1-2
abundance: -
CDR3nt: TGTGCCAGCAGCTTAGAGATGGGGACGGATAATGGCTACACCTTC
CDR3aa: CASSLEMGTDNGYTF

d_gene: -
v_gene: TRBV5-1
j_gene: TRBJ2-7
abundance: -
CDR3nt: TGTGCCAGCAGCTTAAGGACTCCCTACGAGCAGTACTTC
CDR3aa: CASSLRTPYEQYF

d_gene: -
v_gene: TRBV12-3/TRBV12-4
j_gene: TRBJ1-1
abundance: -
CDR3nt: TGTGCCAGCAGCGACCAGGGGAACGAAGCTTTCTTT
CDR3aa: CASSDQGNEAFF

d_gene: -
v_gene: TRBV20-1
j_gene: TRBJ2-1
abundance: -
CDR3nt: TGCAGTGCTAGATCAGCGCTCAATGAGCAGTTCTTC
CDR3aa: CSARSALNEQFF

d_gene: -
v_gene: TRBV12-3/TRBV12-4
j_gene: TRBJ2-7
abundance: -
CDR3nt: TGTGCCAGCAGTGTGGGACTGCGCTACGAGCAGTACTTC
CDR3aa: CASSVGLRYEQYF

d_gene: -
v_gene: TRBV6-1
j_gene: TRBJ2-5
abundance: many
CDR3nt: TGTGCCAGCAGCGGGACCCAGTACTTC
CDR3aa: CASSGTQYF

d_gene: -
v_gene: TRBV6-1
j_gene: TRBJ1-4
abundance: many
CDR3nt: TGTGCCAGCAGTGAATGGCCAAATGAAAAACTGTTTTTT
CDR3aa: CASSEWPNEKLFF

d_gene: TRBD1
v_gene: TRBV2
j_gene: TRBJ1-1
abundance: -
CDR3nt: TGTGCCAGCAGTAGACTAGCGGGACAGGCAAACACTGAAGCTTTCTTT
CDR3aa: CASSRLAGQANTEAFF

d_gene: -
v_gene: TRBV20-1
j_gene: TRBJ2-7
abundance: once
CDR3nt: TGCAGTGCTAGAGAAGACGGATACGAGCAGTACTTC
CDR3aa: CSAREDGYEQYF

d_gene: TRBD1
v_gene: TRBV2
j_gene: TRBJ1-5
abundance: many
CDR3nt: TGTGCCAGCAGTGAAAGGGGGACAGGGAACAATCAGCCCCAGCATTTT
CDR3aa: CASSERGTGNNQPQHF